One sample yielded the 7 T cell receptor beta chains listed below, sequenced in a study of blood T cells in healthy people across ages. Primers used in a second PCR of about 6 to 11 cycles were a sample-barcoded 5' primer and a J-beta primer mix. Each CDR3 protein gets one entry after TCRdb re-called the 5' RACE reads with MiXCR. The sample includes some 1.6 million distinct CDR3 sequences, around 36% of them seen just once. The specimen was blood. These receptors all stem from a woman in her twenties or thirties in good health.

The CDR3 DNA follows: TGCGCCAGCAGCCAATTTACGCCGGGACAGGGGAACACTGAAGCTTTCTTT. Translation gives CASSQFTPGQGNTEAFF. This rearrangement joins TRBV4-1 to TRBJ1-1, with 9 bases lining up with TRBD1. Per the germline V gene, CDR1 is MGHRA and CDR2 is YSYEKL. V lost 2 bases, J lost 1 base, and 8 bases stayed unmatched. The CDR3 totals 17 residues.

The V and J genes are TRBV20-1 and TRBJ2-3; the match to TRBD1 covers 8 bases. Germline V CDR1 and CDR2: DFQATT, SNEGSKA (reference sequence). V lost 6 bases and J lost 5; bases outside the gene matches: 10. The CDR3 spans 14 residues. DNA of the CDR3: TGCAGTGCGTCGACAGGGGTAGAAGTAGATACGCAGTATTTT. As protein: CSASTGVEVDTQYF.

This clonotype was picked up one time. The chain carries TRBV28 and TRBJ2-1; D gene uncertain. CDR1 is MDHEN and CDR2 is SYDVKM in the germline V gene. This CDR3 region has 13 residues. Trimming pared 6 bases from V and 3 bases from J, leaving 9 bases between. The CDR3 DNA sequence: TGTGCCAGCAGAGATAGTTTCTACAATGAGCAGTTCTTC. The encoded protein is CASRDSFYNEQFF. Supplemented by reference TRBV28 and TRBJ2-1, the full variable domain reads DVKVTQSSRYLVKRTGEKVFLECVQDMDHENMFWYRQDPGLGLRLIYFSYDVKMKEKGDIPEGYSVSREKKERFSLILESASTNQTSMYLCASRDSFYNEQFFGPGTRLTVL.

The CDR3 nucleotides read TGTGCCAGCAGCATCCGGACAGATCCGACTTGGGGCTACACCTTC. It translates to CASSIRTDPTWGYTF. This chain links TRBV21-1 with TRBJ1-2; the listed D gene, TRBD1, was not tested against the DNA. TRBV21-1 is a pseudogene segment. CDR3 length: 15 amino acids.

This clonotype turned up a few times. This sequence joins TRBV12-3 or TRBV12-4 and TRBJ2-7; 8 nucleotides match TRBD1. The CDR3 has 12 residues. Trimming at V came to 8 bases and at J to 6 bases, leaving 6 bases not matched to a gene. The CDR3 nucleotides read TGTGCCAGCCGACAGGGGATCGCCGAGCAGTACTTC. This gives the protein CASRQGIAEQYF.

This clonotype appeared a few times. The chain carries TRBV4-1 and TRBJ2-7; D not resolved. The germline gives CDR1 MGHRA, CDR2 YSYEKL. The length of the CDR3 is 14 residues. The V end was cut by 0 bases, the J end by 3 bases, with 9 bases between. The CDR3 DNA reads TGCGCCAGCAGCCAAGATCCTCACGACTACGAGCAGTACTTC. Protein: CASSQDPHDYEQYF.

Ten or more counts support this clonotype. The chain employs TRBV7-2 and TRBJ1-1; D is unclear. This CDR3 contains 15 residues. The germline CDR1 and CDR2 sequences are SGHTA and FQGNSA. Deletions cut 3 bases from V and 3 bases from J, with 14 bases between. The chain's CDR3 is CASSLGRIGYTEAFF. The CDR3 DNA reads TGTGCCAGCAGCTTGGGGAGGATCGGGTACACTGAAGCTTTCTTT.